This passage covers 27 T cell receptor beta chains from one sample sequenced in a study of cytomegalovirus exposure and HLA in healthy donors (dated by TCRdb to 2017 to 2019). The library was produced with the immunoSEQ multiplex PCR assay. For the multiplex PCR, a mixture combining 60 forward primers for TCR Vbeta segments and 13 reverse primers for TCR Jbeta segments was used. TCRdb stores this immuneACCESS table with in-frame sequences only. Part of the clones is absent; in the studies checked, under half of the shortfall reflects unresolved V genes, and no reason is known for the rest. This sample holds 200,000 to 250,000 clones; approximately 82% were observed only once. 0.58% of the sample is in the top ten clones. Source material: PBMCs. Receptors were obtained from a woman between 40 and 50 years old in good health and CMV-seronegative.

The V gene is TRBV5-4, the J gene TRBJ2-1; TRBD1 aligns across 9 bases. Germline lookup yields CDR1 SGHNT and CDR2 YYREEE (reference sequence). The CDR3 totals 16 residues. V gave up 2 bases and J gave up 0 bases; unmatched junction bases: 3. The CDR3, as DNA: TGTGCCAGCAGCTTCCCGGGACAGGGCTCCTACAATGAGCAGTTCTTC. Protein product: CASSFPGQGSYNEQFF.

The chain recombines TRBV30 with TRBJ1-1; 8 bases are shared with TRBD1. The CDR3 spans 13 residues. Germline trimming cut 4 bases from V and 5 bases from J; bases unmatched to any gene: 6. Germline V gene sequence: CDR1 GTSNPN, CDR2 SVGIG (reference sequence). CDR3: CAWTTGVFTEAFF. The CDR3 bases are TGTGCCTGGACGACAGGGGTGTTTACTGAAGCTTTCTTT.

This clone was seen a few times. The chain joins TRBV7-8 to TRBJ2-3, with TRBD1 as a possible D gene (6 bases). The V and J ends lost 1 base and 6 bases respectively, with 14 bases between them. The CDR3 extends over 15 amino acids. Germline assignment: CDR1 SGHVS and CDR2 FQNEAQ. This CDR3 is CASSLVGRGRDTQYF. Written as DNA, the CDR3 is TGTGCCAGCAGCTTAGTTGGCAGGGGCAGGGATACGCAGTATTTT.

In this sample, this clone turned up a few times. J is TRBJ1-4 and V is TRBV7-6; TRBD1 matches 9 bases. This CDR3 has 13 residues. Germline trimming cut 3 bases from V and 10 bases from J; bases unmatched to any gene: 3. Germline lookup yields CDR1 SGHVS and CDR2 FNYEAQ. The CDR3 loop is CASSLGQGGKLFF. DNA of the CDR3: TGTGCCAGCAGCTTGGGACAGGGCGGAAAACTGTTTTTT.

The rearrangement links TRBV2 to TRBJ2-1; D gene uncertain. This CDR3 has 13 residues. V shed 4 bases and J shed 0 bases, with 4 bases lying between them. Per germline, CDR1 SNHLY and CDR2 FYNNEI. The CDR3 coding sequence is TGTGCCAGCAGTGCTTTCTCCTACAATGAGCAGTTCTTC. Protein sequence: CASSAFSYNEQFF.

The chain combines TRBV7-9 with TRBJ1-1; TRBD1 matches at 7 bases. The CDR3 spans 14 residues. Germline-derived CDR1 and CDR2 are SEHNR and FQNEAQ (reference sequence). V shed 5 bases and J 1 base; nucleotides not matched to a gene: 4. CDR3: CASSPGQRNTEAFF. CDR3 in DNA: TGTGCCAGCAGCCCGGGACAGCGGAACACTGAAGCTTTCTTT. The entire variable domain, with the rest obtained from reference TRBV7-9 and TRBJ1-1, is as follows: DTGVSQNPRHKITKRGQNVTFRCDPISEHNRLYWYRQTLGQGPEFLTYFQNEAQLEKSRLLSDRFSAERPKGSFSTLEIQRTEQGDSAMYLCASSPGQRNTEAFFGQGTRLTVV.

Concerning this clone itself: Germline and junction disagree at one end, which may indicate a read error. V gene TRBV30 combines with J gene TRBJ1-2; a weak D match, TRBD1 (5 bases). This CDR3 region has 11 residues. Germline V CDR1 and CDR2: GTSNPN, SVGIG (reference sequence). The CDR3 DNA reads TGTGCCTGGAGTGATCTTTCGGTCGGACACTTC. Translating gives CAWSDLSVGHF.

The chain uses TRBV27 and TRBJ1-4; 8 bases are a match to TRBD1. The CDR3 is made up of 14 amino acids. V lost 2 bases, J lost 7 bases, and 3 bases stayed unmatched. Germline assignment: CDR1 MNHEY and CDR2 SMNVEV (reference sequence). The CDR3 sequence: CASSLQGASEKLFF. The CDR3 DNA sequence: TGTGCCAGCAGTTTACAGGGGGCGTCTGAAAAACTGTTTTTT.

The gene calls are TRBV6-5 and TRBJ1-6; tentative D call: TRBD1 (5 bases). Germline-derived CDR1 and CDR2 are MNHEY and SVGAGI. There are 13 residues in the CDR3. Trimming shortened V by 6 bases and J by 11 bases, and 14 bases separated the two germline ends. The CDR3 bases are TGTGCCAGCAGCTCCGCAGGGAAGGCACCCCTCCACTTT. Its protein is CASSSAGKAPLHF.

The V call is TRBV28, the J call TRBJ2-3; TRBD1 matches 9 bases. The length of the CDR3 is 16 residues. Trimming removed 2 bases from V and 0 bases from J; junction bases left unmatched: 3. The germline CDR1 and CDR2 sequences are MDHEN and SYDVKM. The DNA of the CDR3 is TGTGCCAGCAGTTTAGGGACAGGGACTAGCACAGATACGCAGTATTTT. This gives the protein CASSLGTGTSTDTQYF.

The V gene is TRBV7-9, the J gene TRBJ1-1; a possible D gene is TRBD1 (5 bases). Germline CDR1 is SEHNR and CDR2 is FQNEAQ (reference sequence). V dropped 1 base and J dropped 3 bases, with 12 bases sitting between them. The CDR3 is 15 residues long. The CDR3 here is CASSLGRGRDTEAFF. Written as DNA, the CDR3 is TGTGCCAGCAGCTTAGGTCGGGGGAGGGACACTGAAGCTTTCTTT.

The rearrangement links TRBV14 to TRBJ1-1; possibly TRBD1 for D (5 bases). Trimming took off 1 base at V and 3 bases at J, with 12 bases between the two ends. This CDR3 region has 15 residues. From germline, CDR1 is SGHDN and CDR2 FVKESK. CDR3 loop: CASSQGGGRYTEAFF. The CDR3 DNA reads as TGTGCCAGCAGCCAAGGGGGGGGAAGATACACTGAAGCTTTCTTT.

The chain joins TRBV6-5 to TRBJ2-3, with 7 bases that match TRBD2. The CDR3 consists of 14 residues. Trimming took 2 bases from V and 2 from J; bases not matched to a gene: 1. Germline CDR1 and CDR2: MNHEY and SVGAGI. The CDR3 region is CASSYERDTDTQYF. DNA for the CDR3: TGTGCCAGCAGTTACGAGCGGGACACAGATACGCAGTATTTT.

The chain couples TRBV6-8 to TRBJ2-5; the D gene is possibly TRBD1 (6 bases). This CDR3 spans 15 amino acids. V lost 5 bases and J 2 bases, leaving 15 bases between the germline ends. Per germline, CDR1 MNHGY and CDR2 SAAAGT. Here the CDR3 DNA reads TGTGCCAGCAGTCCCCAGGGGCCCAGACAAGAGACCCAGTACTTC. Translating it yields CASSPQGPRQETQYF.

The CDR3 DNA follows: TGTGCCAGCACCGGGACACGGAACACCGGGGAGCTGTTTTTT. The encoded protein is CASTGTRNTGELFF. V and J are TRBV11-1 and TRBJ2-2; weak D call: TRBD1 (6 bases). Germline-derived CDR1 and CDR2 are SGHAT and FQDESV (reference sequence). CDR3 length: 14 residues. The ends were cut back, 7 bases at V and 1 base at J, with 10 bases in the middle. The variable domain in full, with the rest retrieved from reference TRBV11-1 and TRBJ2-2, is EAEVAQSPRYKITEKSQAVAFWCDPISGHATLYWYRQILGQGPELLVQFQDESVVDDSQLPKDRFSAERLKGVDSTLKIQPAELGDSAMYLCASTGTRNTGELFFGEGSRLTVL.

CDR3 amino acids: CASSSRTRSTDTQYF. For the CDR3, the DNA is TGTGCCAGCAGCTCCCGGACAAGAAGCACAGATACGCAGTATTTT. The chain has TRBV7-6 and TRBJ2-3; maybe TRBD1 (5 bases). V was cut by 4 bases and J by 0 bases, with 11 bases left in between. The CDR3 has 15 amino acids. Germline V gene sequence: CDR1 SGHVS, CDR2 FNYEAQ. Supplemented by reference TRBV7-6 and TRBJ2-3, the full variable domain reads GAGVSQSPRYKVTKRGQDVALRCDPISGHVSLYWYRQALGQGPEFLTYFNYEAQQDKSGLPNDRFSAERPEGSISTLTIQRTEQRDSAMYRCASSSRTRSTDTQYFGPGTRLTVL.

This clone turned up a few times. The gene calls are TRBV10-3 and TRBJ2-7, with TRBD1 matching over 8 bases. The length of the CDR3 is 14 residues. The germline V gene has CDR1 ENHRY and CDR2 SYGVKD. Trimming cost V 0 bases and J 4 bases; bases outside gene matches: 2. CDR3 DNA: TGTGCCATCAGTGAGTCGGGACAGGAATACGAGCAGTACTTC. Its protein is CAISESGQEYEQYF.

The chain is built from TRBV5-1 and TRBJ2-5; 8 nucleotides match TRBD1. The V gene's germline CDR1 is SGHRS and CDR2 YFSETQ. This CDR3 has 14 residues. The V and J ends lost 4 bases and 4 bases, in that order; junction bases with no gene match: 6. CDR3 nucleotides: TGCGCCAGCAGCCCCTCGACAGGGGCAGAGACCCAGTACTTC. This gives the protein CASSPSTGAETQYF.

The chain is built from TRBV10-1 and TRBJ2-3, with D possibly TRBD1 on 5 matching bases. The CDR3 has 14 residues. V was clipped by 5 bases and J by 0 bases, with 9 bases between them. CDR1 WNHNN and CDR2 SYGVQD come from the germline V gene (reference sequence). In nucleotides, the CDR3 is TGCGCCAGCAGTTTACGGACAAGCACAGATACGCAGTATTTT. This translates into CASSLRTSTDTQYF.

The chain employs TRBV2 and TRBJ1-6; 10 nucleotides align to TRBD1. CDR1 is SNHLY, CDR2 FYNNEI, per germline. J was trimmed by 3 bases and V by 8 bases; bases with no gene match: 7. CDR3 length: 16 residues. The CDR3 here is CASLPGTGDYNSPLHF. In DNA, the CDR3 is TGTGCCAGCCTCCCTGGGACAGGGGACTATAATTCACCCCTCCACTTT. Full variable domain (rest looked up from reference TRBV2 and TRBJ1-6): EPEVTQTPSHQVTQMGQEVILRCVPISNHLYFYWYRQILGQKVEFLVSFYNNEISEKSEIFDDQFSVERPDGSNFTLKIRSTKLEDSAMYFCASLPGTGDYNSPLHFGNGTRLTVT.

This clone showed up just once. The V gene is TRBV29-1, the J gene TRBJ2-5; TRBD2 is a possible D gene (5 bases). This CDR3 is built from 11 residues. The germline gives CDR1 SQVTM, CDR2 ANQGSEA. The germline V and J ends were trimmed by 4 bases and 4 bases, with 7 bases remaining between them. The CDR3 spells CSVAAGETQYF. CDR3 in DNA: TGCAGCGTTGCCGCGGGAGAGACCCAGTACTTC.

DNA for the CDR3: TGTGCCAGCTCACCTCAGACAGGACGATCCATGAACACTGAAGCTTTCTTT. This gives the protein CASSPQTGRSMNTEAFF. The chain employs TRBV18 and TRBJ1-1; D perhaps matches TRBD1 (6 bases). Germline-derived CDR1 and CDR2 are KGHSH and LQKENI. Trimming pared 3 bases from V and 0 bases from J, leaving 17 bases between. The CDR3 has 17 residues.

V usage is TRBV5-1 and J usage is TRBJ1-2; D ambiguous. The CDR3 is made up of 12 amino acids. Germline loops: CDR1 SGHRS, CDR2 YFSETQ. V dropped 0 bases and J dropped 5 bases, with 5 bases sitting between them. This CDR3 is CASSLDGYGYTF. In DNA form, the CDR3 reads TGCGCCAGCAGCTTGGACGGGTATGGCTACACCTTC.

This sequence joins TRBV2 and TRBJ2-5; 7 bases fit TRBD2. The V segment lost 4 bases and the J segment 5 bases; nucleotides outside the gene matches: 4. Germline CDR1 and CDR2: SNHLY and FYNNEI. This CDR3 region has 13 residues. The CDR3 region has the DNA TGTGCCAGCAGTGGACTAGCCCAGGAGACCCAGTACTTC. It codes for CASSGLAQETQYF.

The V and J genes are TRBV9 and TRBJ1-2; the match to TRBD1 covers 12 bases. CDR3 size: 16 residues. The germline V gene encodes CDR1 SGDLS and CDR2 YYNGEE. The V and J ends lost 7 bases and 6 bases, in that order; junction bases with no gene match: 13. The CDR3 sequence: CASVSGRDRGRDGYTF. In nucleotides, the CDR3 is TGTGCCAGCGTGAGCGGCCGGGACAGGGGGCGCGATGGCTACACCTTC.

V and J are TRBV7-2 and TRBJ1-2, with D perhaps TRBD1 (5 bases). With 5 bases removed from V and 8 bases from J, the gap between germline ends came to 18 bases. This CDR3 has 14 residues. Germline CDR1 and CDR2: SGHTA and FQGNSA. The CDR3 loop is CASSLTGGEGGYTF. The CDR3, as DNA: TGTGCCAGCAGCCTCACGGGGGGGGAGGGGGGCTACACCTTC.

This chain connects TRBV6-5 to TRBJ1-6; D remains unclear. Trimming took off 6 bases at V and 8 bases at J, with 17 bases between the two ends. This CDR3 spans 15 amino acids. Looked up from germline, CDR1 is MNHEY and CDR2 is SVGAGI. CDR3: CASRAPAGVHSPLHF. The CDR3 DNA follows: TGTGCCAGCAGGGCCCCCGCGGGAGTTCATTCACCCCTCCACTTT.